The 24 T cell receptor beta chains below come from one sample, sequenced in a study of blood T cell repertoires in COVID-19. Generated by immunoSEQ multiplex PCR, the TCRdb table keeps only in-frame clones and is missing some. The repertoire consists of nearly 250,000 clones, with roughly four fifths occurring once and the leading ten covering under 2%. Sample: peripheral blood. These receptors were collected from a woman at least 80 years old with acute or convalescent COVID-19.

J is TRBJ2-2 and V is TRBV6-6, with a possible D match to TRBD2 (6 bases). With 0 bases removed from V and 1 base from J, the gap between germline ends came to 9 bases. This CDR3 has 16 residues. Germline V gene lookup returns CDR1 MNHNY and CDR2 SVGAGI (reference sequence). The CDR3 DNA follows: TGTGCCAGCAGTTACTCAGGGAGGAAGAACACCGGGGAGCTGTTTTTT. As protein: CASSYSGRKNTGELFF.

As DNA, the CDR3 is TGTGCCAGCAGCGTAGGTCTAGGGGTAGAGACCCAGTACTTC. As protein: CASSVGLGVETQYF. The chain couples TRBV9 to TRBJ2-5, with D possibly matching TRBD1 (5 bases). CDR3 size: 14 residues. Germline CDR1 SGDLS, CDR2 YYNGEE. Trimming shortened V by 0 bases and J by 4 bases, and 10 bases separated the two germline ends.

The chain couples TRBV4-2 to TRBJ2-1; 8 bases are a match to TRBD2. The CDR3 spans 18 residues. CDR1 LGHNA and CDR2 YNFKEQ come from the germline V gene. V shed 1 base, J shed 0 bases, and the junction held 8 bases outside the gene matches. The CDR3 DNA reads TGTGCCAGCAGCCAAGCCGGACTAGCAGTCAGCTCCTACAATGAGCAGTTCTTC. Amino acid sequence: CASSQAGLAVSSYNEQFF.

This chain links TRBV29-1 with TRBJ2-1, with TRBD1 identical over 7 bases. CDR3 length: 13 amino acids. V shed 6 bases and J 10 bases; nucleotides not matched to a gene: 12. The germline CDR1 and CDR2 sequences are SQVTM and ANQGSEA. The CDR3 DNA reads TGCAGCGTGGAGCCGACAGGGTCTGGGGAGCAGTTCTTC. Its protein is CSVEPTGSGEQFF.

The chain carries TRBV13 and TRBJ2-1; 9 bases are shared with TRBD1. Germline lookup yields CDR1 PRHDT and CDR2 FYEKMQ (reference sequence). This CDR3 is built from 14 residues. With V trimmed by 5 bases and J by 6 bases, 5 bases remained unmatched. CDR3 nucleotides: TGTGCCAGCAGCGGACAGGGGACCCGCAATGAGCAGTTCTTC. Translated: CASSGQGTRNEQFF.

The rearrangement joins TRBV7-9 to TRBJ2-5; possibly TRBD2 for D (6 bases). V lost 6 bases to trimming and J lost 1 base, with 12 bases between them. Germline CDR1 is SEHNR and CDR2 is FQNEAQ (reference sequence). The CDR3 is 14 residues long. The CDR3 is CASSRLGSQETQYF. In DNA form, the CDR3 reads TGTGCCAGCAGTAGACTAGGGTCCCAAGAGACCCAGTACTTC.

V is TRBV11-1 and J is TRBJ2-1, with 12 bases aligning to TRBD2. With V trimmed by 5 bases and J by 5 bases, 7 bases remained unmatched. This CDR3 contains 16 residues. CDR1 and CDR2 from the germline V gene are SGHAT and FQDESV (reference sequence). CDR3 in amino acids: CASSRLAGGPNNEQFF. The CDR3 DNA is TGTGCCAGCAGCCGGCTAGCGGGAGGGCCTAACAATGAGCAGTTCTTC.

This chain uses TRBV29-1 with TRBJ2-3; a weak D match, TRBD1 (6 bases). V lost 5 bases and J 6 bases, leaving 12 bases between the germline ends. This CDR3 region has 12 residues. CDR1 SQVTM and CDR2 ANQGSEA come from the germline V gene. The CDR3 loop is CSVLSGVDTQYF. The DNA for the CDR3 is TGCAGCGTTTTATCAGGGGTCGATACGCAGTATTTT.

In this sample, this clone turned up once. This chain uses TRBV28 with TRBJ1-1; D is uncertain. Germline V gives CDR1 MDHEN, CDR2 SYDVKM. Trimming removed 2 bases at V and 4 bases at J, with 5 bases between. The CDR3 contains 12 residues. The CDR3 sequence is CASSLIVTEAFF. CDR3 coding DNA: TGTGCCAGCAGTTTAATCGTCACTGAAGCTTTCTTT.

The rearrangement links TRBV11-3 to TRBJ2-5, with 9 bases aligning to TRBD2. CDR1 and CDR2 (germline): SGHNT, YENEEA. There are 13 residues in the CDR3. Germline trimming cut 5 bases from V and 5 bases from J; bases unmatched to any gene: 3. The CDR3 DNA reads as TGTGCCAGCAGCGGGACTAGCATGGAGACCCAGTACTTC. Protein: CASSGTSMETQYF.

V is TRBV5-1 and J is TRBJ1-1, with 7 bases that match TRBD1. CDR3 size: 15 residues. Germline loops: CDR1 SGHRS, CDR2 YFSETQ. J lost 8 bases, V lost 0 bases, and 10 bases had no gene match. The CDR3 nucleotides are TGCGCCAGCAGCTTGGCCGGGACAGCCCTTACGGAAGCTTTCTTT. Translated: CASSLAGTALTEAFF.

The chain joins TRBV6-2 or TRBV6-3 to TRBJ1-1; tentatively, D is TRBD1 (5 bases). Trimming left V 2 bases short and J 6 bases short, with 13 bases between. CDR1 and CDR2 (germline): MNHEY, SVGEGT. CDR3 length equals 14 residues. The CDR3 loop reads CASSYGQGSPEAFF. CDR3 nucleotides: TGTGCCAGCAGTTACGGGCAGGGCAGCCCTGAAGCTTTCTTT.

The chain employs TRBV7-9 and TRBJ1-6; 10 bases are shared with TRBD1. Germline CDR1 reads SEHNR; CDR2 reads FQNEAQ (reference sequence). The CDR3 consists of 14 residues. Trimming cost V 8 bases and J 7 bases; bases outside gene matches: 5. CDR3 amino acids: CASGRGQGNSPLHF. In nucleotides, the CDR3 is TGTGCCAGCGGTCGGGGACAGGGGAATTCACCCCTCCACTTT.

The chain couples TRBV7-2 to TRBJ1-4; D not resolved. Germline lookup yields CDR1 SGHTA and CDR2 FQGNSA. Trimming shortened V by 8 bases and J by 7 bases, and 17 bases separated the two germline ends. The CDR3 spans 14 residues. The DNA for the CDR3 is TGTGCCAGCCGCCCCGGCCTCAACAGTGAAAAACTGTTTTTT. Amino acid sequence: CASRPGLNSEKLFF.

V and J are TRBV20-1 and TRBJ2-7; D is perhaps TRBD2 (7 bases). Germline V CDR1 and CDR2: DFQATT, SNEGSKA (reference sequence). The CDR3 loop spans 12 amino acids. With 3 bases removed from V and 7 bases from J, the gap between germline ends came to 13 bases. CDR3 DNA sequence: TGCAGTGCTAGTAGGGGAGGGGGAGAGCAGTACTTC. This codes for CSASRGGGEQYF.

The chain employs TRBV2 and TRBJ2-3; 7 bases align to TRBD2. Germline CDR1 reads SNHLY; CDR2 reads FYNNEI. The CDR3 runs to 15 residues. With V trimmed by 10 bases and J by 6 bases, 16 bases remained unmatched. DNA for the CDR3: TGTGCCACAAGCACCAGCGGGACGGAGGGGGATACGCAGTATTTT. Encoded protein: CATSTSGTEGDTQYF. The full variable domain, in which reference TRBV2 and TRBJ2-3 provide the parts outside the CDR3, is EPEVTQTPSHQVTQMGQEVILRCVPISNHLYFYWYRQILGQKVEFLVSFYNNEISEKSEIFDDQFSVERPDGSNFTLKIRSTKLEDSAMYFCATSTSGTEGDTQYFGPGTRLTVL.

J is TRBJ2-1 and V is TRBV28; TRBD2 agrees at 7 bases. The CDR3 runs 14 residues. In germline, CDR1 is MDHEN, CDR2 SYDVKM. V dropped 2 bases and J dropped 4; count of bases not matched to a gene: 2. This CDR3 reads CASSLGTTYNEQFF. In DNA form, the CDR3 reads TGTGCCAGCAGTTTAGGGACTACGTACAATGAGCAGTTCTTC.

This chain joins TRBV7-9 and TRBJ2-7; 9 bases are a match to TRBD1. Unmatched junction bases numbered 10, after V lost 0 bases and J lost 7 bases. CDR1 is SEHNR, CDR2 FQNEAQ, per germline (reference sequence). The CDR3 is 16 residues long. Here the CDR3 DNA reads TGTGCCAGCAGCTTAGCGGACAGGGGACCATTTGGAGAGCAGTACTTC. Encoded protein: CASSLADRGPFGEQYF.

The chain has TRBV12-3 or TRBV12-4 and TRBJ2-2; TRBD1 is a possible D gene (5 bases). The CDR3 length is 13 residues. The V and J ends lost 6 bases and 5 bases respectively, with 10 bases between them. This CDR3 is CASSLTATGELFF. DNA of the CDR3: TGTGCCAGCAGCCTGACAGCGACCGGGGAGCTGTTTTTT.

The V and J genes are TRBV11-3 and TRBJ2-7, with 12 bases lining up with TRBD2. The CDR3 consists of 13 residues. In germline, CDR1 is SGHNT, CDR2 YENEEA. Losses at the gene ends were 5 bases for V and 7 bases for J; bases not matched to a gene: 3. CDR3 coding DNA: TGTGCCAGCAGCCCCGGACTAGCGGGGGAGCAGTACTTC. Protein sequence: CASSPGLAGEQYF.

This sequence joins TRBV12-3 or TRBV12-4 and TRBJ1-5; weak D call: TRBD1 (5 bases). V was cut by 6 bases and J by 4 bases, with 7 bases left in between. The CDR3 covers 12 residues. CDR3 coding DNA: TGTGCCAGCAGACACAGGAATCAGCCCCAGCATTTT. Translated: CASRHRNQPQHF.

V and J are TRBV18 and TRBJ2-7; 8 bases fit TRBD1. V gave up 4 bases and J gave up 3 bases; unmatched junction bases: 5. The CDR3 is 14 residues long. The germline V gene has CDR1 KGHSH and CDR2 LQKENI. The CDR3 DNA reads TGTGCCAGCTCACTACGACAGGGGAACTACGAGCAGTACTTC. Protein product: CASSLRQGNYEQYF.

The V call is TRBV25-1, the J call TRBJ1-1, with 7 bases fitting TRBD1. The germline V gene encodes CDR1 MGHDK and CDR2 SYGVNS. The CDR3 runs 13 residues. V was clipped by 8 bases and J by 1 base; unmatched bases: 4. CDR3 protein: CASARQGNTEAFF. The CDR3 DNA reads TGTGCCAGCGCTAGACAGGGGAACACTGAAGCTTTCTTT.

This rearrangement joins TRBV6-2 or TRBV6-3 to TRBJ2-1; possible D gene TRBD1, 7 bases. With 0 bases removed from V and 7 bases from J, the gap between germline ends came to 19 bases. The CDR3 covers 17 residues. Germline-derived CDR1 and CDR2 are MNHEY and SVGEGT. As DNA, the CDR3 is TGTGCCAGCAGTTACTCCATGGGCGGGACAGCACATAATGAGCAGTTCTTC. It translates to CASSYSMGGTAHNEQFF.